These 17 T cell receptor beta chains share one sample of origin, sequenced in a study of cytomegalovirus exposure and HLA in healthy donors. Sequencing was performed with immunoSEQ multiplex PCR; in TCRdb, only in-frame clones are kept and a portion is missing. The sample holds about 98,000 clones, roughly nine tenths seen once. Sequencing was performed on PBMCs. The receptor set was obtained from a woman aged 25 to 39 in good health and CMV-seronegative.

Worth noting for this clone: The junction and the germline gene differ at one end; a read error may be behind it. V is TRBV27 and J is TRBJ1-1, with 9 nucleotides matching TRBD1. The CDR3 consists of 16 residues. Per germline, CDR1 MNHEY and CDR2 SMNVEV (reference sequence). CDR3 nucleotides: TGTGCCACCAGTAGGGGACAGGGATCGGTACGAACTGAAGCTTTCTTT. Translating gives CATSRGQGSVRTEAFF.

This clone was recorded a few times. This rearrangement joins TRBV2 to TRBJ1-1; 8 bases map to TRBD1. CDR1 and CDR2 from the germline V gene are SNHLY and FYNNEI. The CDR3 runs 15 residues. The V and J ends lost 1 base and 8 bases, in that order; junction bases with no gene match: 9. CDR3 sequence (DNA): TGTGCCAGCAGTGAAGTCAGCAGGGGGCGGAGAGAAGCTTTCTTT. Translation gives CASSEVSRGRREAFF.

The rearrangement joins TRBV4-2 to TRBJ2-7; 10 bases map to TRBD2. CDR3 length: 18 residues. The junction had 9 bases not matched to a gene; V was cut back by 1 base and J by 0 bases. Germline CDR1 LGHNA, CDR2 YNFKEQ. The CDR3 protein is CASSQGLAGVGGSYEQYF. The CDR3 DNA reads as TGTGCCAGCAGCCAAGGGCTAGCGGGAGTAGGAGGCTCCTACGAGCAGTACTTC.

The gene calls are TRBV11-1 and TRBJ1-1; 8 bases agree with TRBD1. The CDR3 sequence is 14 residues long. Looked up from germline, CDR1 is SGHAT and CDR2 is FQDESV (reference sequence). The J segment lost 5 bases and the V segment lost 3 bases, leaving 5 bases of the junction unmatched. Here the CDR3 reads CASSFGTGGTEAFF. DNA of the CDR3: TGTGCCAGCAGCTTTGGGACAGGTGGAACTGAAGCTTTCTTT.

This clone was recorded a few times. The chain is built from TRBV15 and TRBJ2-7; TRBD2 matches 8 bases. Germline CDR1 LNHNV, CDR2 YYDKDF (reference sequence). The junction had 14 bases not matched to a gene; V was cut back by 5 bases and J by 5 bases. CDR3 length: 16 residues. CDR3 sequence reads: CATSPLLRTSIHEQYF. The CDR3 nucleotides read TGTGCCACCAGCCCACTCTTGCGGACTAGCATCCACGAGCAGTACTTC.

The chain has TRBV5-1 and TRBJ1-2; no firm D call. Trimming shortened V by 0 bases and J by 7 bases, and 7 bases separated the two germline ends. The CDR3 covers 12 residues. Germline CDR1 SGHRS, CDR2 YFSETQ. CDR3: CASSLGLGGYTF. CDR3 bases: TGCGCCAGCAGCTTGGGTCTAGGTGGCTACACCTTC. Using reference TRBV5-1 and TRBJ1-2 for the parts outside the CDR3, the full variable domain is KAGVTQTPRYLIKTRGQQVTLSCSPISGHRSVSWYQQTPGQGLQFLFEYFSETQRNKGNFPGRFSGRQFSNSRSEMNVSTLELGDSALYLCASSLGLGGYTFGSGTRLTVV.

The CDR3 bases are TGTGCCAGCCTACGGGTGGGAGCGAACACCGGGGAGCTGTTTTTT. Protein sequence: CASLRVGANTGELFF. This chain joins TRBV11-2 and TRBJ2-2; a possible D gene is TRBD2 (5 bases). Germline V gene data show CDR1 as SGHAT and CDR2 as FQNNGV. V was shortened by 8 bases and J by 0 bases, with 13 bases between the two germline ends. The CDR3 length is 15 residues.

Of note for this clone: This specimen includes other DNA sequences encoding the same CDR3. The chain has TRBV28 and TRBJ1-2; no definite D call. The germline V gene has CDR1 MDHEN and CDR2 SYDVKM. V shed 3 bases and J shed 5 bases, with 7 bases lying between them. This CDR3 has 12 amino acids. CDR3: CASSLSGYGYTF. For the CDR3, the DNA is TGTGCCAGCAGTTTGTCAGGTTATGGCTACACCTTC.

The chain couples TRBV4-3 to TRBJ2-7; D is unclear. Trimming removed 3 bases from V and 5 bases from J, with 14 bases in between. Germline CDR1 LGHNA, CDR2 YSLEER. The length of the CDR3 is 14 residues. In DNA, the CDR3 is TGCGCCAGCAGCCAGACCACTGGAGCCCACGAGCAGTACTTC. This codes for CASSQTTGAHEQYF.

The chain couples TRBV19 to TRBJ2-7; 12 bases are a match to TRBD2. Per the germline V gene, CDR1 is LNHDA and CDR2 is SQIVND (reference sequence). CDR3 size: 15 residues. The ends lost 4 bases at V and 1 base at J; junction bases unmatched: 2. For the CDR3, the DNA is TGTGCCAGTAGTACCGGACTAGCGGGATCCTACGAGCAGTACTTC. Translation gives CASSTGLAGSYEQYF.

This chain uses TRBV29-1 with TRBJ1-3; tentatively, D is TRBD1 (5 bases). Germline CDR1 and CDR2: SQVTM and ANQGSEA. Trimming removed 6 bases from V and 3 bases from J, with 9 bases in between. The CDR3 has 12 residues. The CDR3 DNA sequence: TGCAGCGTCGGACACCTTGGAAACACCATATATTTT. The encoded protein is CSVGHLGNTIYF.

V usage is TRBV6-5 and J usage is TRBJ2-1; D possibly corresponds to TRBD1 (6 bases). The germline gives CDR1 MNHEY, CDR2 SVGAGI. This CDR3 is built from 13 residues. The V end lost 4 bases, the J end lost 12 bases, and 16 bases lay between the germline ends. The CDR3: CASSSTGFTGQFF. CDR3 DNA: TGTGCCAGCAGTTCTACAGGGTTTACGGGGCAGTTCTTC.

The rearrangement uses TRBV18 and TRBJ1-1; D is unclear. Trimming removed 2 bases from V and 3 bases from J, with 13 bases in between. Germline V gene sequence: CDR1 KGHSH, CDR2 LQKENI. The length of the CDR3 is 15 residues. The CDR3 DNA reads as TGTGCCAGCTCACCATGGGCCAGTTTGGACACTGAAGCTTTCTTT. Translated: CASSPWASLDTEAFF.

Here the CDR3 DNA reads TGTGCCAGCAGTGAAACAGGCTACGAGCAGTACTTC. Encoded protein: CASSETGYEQYF. V gene TRBV6-5 combines with J gene TRBJ2-7; D perhaps matches TRBD1 (5 bases). The CDR3 is 12 amino acids. Trimming took 5 bases from V and 3 from J, leaving 8 bases between them. Germline CDR1 MNHEY, CDR2 SVGAGI.

The chain has TRBV5-4 and TRBJ2-3, with D possibly being TRBD2 (5 bases). CDR1 is SGHNT, CDR2 YYREEE, per germline (reference sequence). V dropped 9 bases and J dropped 2 bases, with 22 bases sitting between them. The CDR3 is 16 amino acids. CDR3 DNA sequence: TGTGCCACCCGAAGGAGTGGGCTAGCTGTCACAGATACGCAGTATTTT. Its translation is CATRRSGLAVTDTQYF.

The chain links TRBV23-1 to TRBJ1-2; the D gene is possibly TRBD1 (5 bases). TRBV23-1 counts as an open reading frame of uncertain function. This CDR3 has 15 amino acids. Between the trimmed V and J ends, which lost 4 bases and 6 bases, there was a span of 18 bases. The CDR3 sequence: CASSPTHLRGDGYTF. The CDR3 DNA follows: TGCGCCAGCAGTCCTACCCACCTCCGGGGGGATGGCTACACCTTC.

The chain joins TRBV5-4 to TRBJ2-5; TRBD2 agrees at 14 bases. Losses at the gene ends were 6 bases for V and 4 bases for J; bases not matched to a gene: 5. CDR3 size: 15 residues. Germline-derived CDR1 and CDR2 are SGHNT and YYREEE (reference sequence). CDR3 amino acids: CASTEGLAGGETQYF. CDR3 DNA: TGTGCCAGCACCGAAGGACTAGCGGGAGGAGAGACCCAGTACTTC. The full variable domain, its missing parts supplied by reference TRBV5-4 and TRBJ2-5, is ETGVTQSPTHLIKTRGQQVTLRCSSQSGHNTVSWYQQALGQGPQFIFQYYREEENGRGNFPPRFSGLQFPNYSSELNVNALELDDSALYLCASTEGLAGGETQYFGPGTRLLVL.